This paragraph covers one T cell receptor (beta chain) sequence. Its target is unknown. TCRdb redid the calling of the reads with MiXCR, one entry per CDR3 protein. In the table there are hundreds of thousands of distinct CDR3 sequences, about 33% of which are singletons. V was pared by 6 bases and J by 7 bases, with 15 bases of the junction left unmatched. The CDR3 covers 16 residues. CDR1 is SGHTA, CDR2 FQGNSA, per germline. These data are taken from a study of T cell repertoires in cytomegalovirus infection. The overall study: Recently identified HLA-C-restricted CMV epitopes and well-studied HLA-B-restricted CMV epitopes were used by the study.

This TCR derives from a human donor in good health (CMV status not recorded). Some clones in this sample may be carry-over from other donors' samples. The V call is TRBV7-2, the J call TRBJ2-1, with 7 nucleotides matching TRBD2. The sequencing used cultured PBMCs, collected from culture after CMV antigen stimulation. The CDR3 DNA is TGTGCCAGCAGGGAGAGGCGGAGCGGGATAGAAAATGAGCAGTTCTTC. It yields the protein CASRERRSGIENEQFF.